This T cell receptor (beta chain) was retrieved from a study of blood T cells in healthy people across ages. For the second PCR, which ran for roughly 6 to 12 cycles, a sample-barcoded 5' primer and a J-beta primer mix were used. TCRdb reanalysed the 5' RACE reads using MiXCR and keeps one entry per CDR3 protein. The repertoire has fewer than 600,000 distinct CDR3 sequences, roughly a quarter of them found once; the top ten carry under 4.5%. Germline CDR1 and CDR2: SGHTA and FQGTGA. The CDR3 consists of 15 residues. With 5 bases clipped from V and 6 bases from J, the junction kept 10 bases outside the gene matches. In this sample, this clonotype turned up once. These sequences were also reported in another study, on T cells of mothers and their children.

This chain connects TRBV7-3 to TRBJ2-4; TRBD2 matches at 7 bases. Specimen: blood. The TCR originated in a boy between 2 and 10 years old in good health. CDR3 nucleotide sequence: TGTGCCAGCAGCGAACTAGAGCGGGACGGAAACATTCAGTACTTC. Translated: CASSELERDGNIQYF.